These T cell receptor beta chains were read from a single sample in a study of T-cell reconstitution after alpha-beta-depleted transplantation in children. Each CDR3 protein is one row after TCRdb ran MiXCR on the PCR reads. The repertoire holds 450,000 to 550,000 distinct CDR3 sequences, 10% to 12% seen once, with less than 15% in the top ten. Here the sequenced sample was PBMCs, mostly from graft donor cells, taken 180 days after TCRalphabeta/CD19-depleted stem cell transplant. These receptors were collected from a female patient between 2 and 15 years old who had a stem cell transplant for aplastic anemia, so the T cells may come from the graft donor. The CDR3 runs from the conserved cysteine through the conserved F or W. The D gene is left open where the match is weak. Clone size is stated in some rows and not others, as once, few, many or a class when expanded.

d_call j_call clone_size v_call cdr3_nt cdr3_aa
TRBD1 TRBJ2-5 - TRBV29-1 TGCAGCGTTGATAATTGGACAGGGGGTGAGACCCAGTACTTC CSVDNWTGGETQYF
- TRBJ2-7 few TRBV3-1 TGTGCCAGCAGCCGTCTGAACTACGAGCAGTACTTC CASSRLNYEQYF
TRBD2 TRBJ2-7 - TRBV11-2 TGTGCCAGCAGCTCCCCGGGACTAGCGTACGAGCAGTACTTC CASSSPGLAYEQYF
- TRBJ2-3 few TRBV3-1 TGTGCCAGCAGCCAAGGAGGAGTCGTGGCTGGAACCACAGATACGCAGTATTTT CASSQGGVVAGTTDTQYF
TRBD2 TRBJ2-1 many TRBV12-3/TRBV12-4 TGTGCCAGCAGTTCCCGGGGGACTAGCGACGCTGAGCAGTTCTTC CASSSRGTSDAEQFF
- TRBJ2-5 few TRBV7-2 TGTGCCAGCAGCTTAGTCCGGCGGGGACCGCGTCAAGAGACCCAGTACTTC CASSLVRRGPRQETQYF
- TRBJ2-1 - TRBV20-1 TGCAGTGCTGTCCGAGGGACCGGCTACAATGAGCAGTTCTTC CSAVRGTGYNEQFF
TRBD1 TRBJ2-5 - TRBV5-1 TGCGCCAGCAGCTCAGGACAGGGATCCTGGGAGACCCAGTACTTC CASSSGQGSWETQYF
TRBD2 TRBJ2-3 - TRBV10-3 TGTGCCATCAGTGAGGCGCCTTCGGGACTAGTGTGGGATACGCAGTATTTT CAISEAPSGLVWDTQYF
TRBD1 TRBJ1-1 few TRBV5-4 TGTGCCAGCAGCGTTAGGACAGGGGTCCGTGAAGCTTTCTTT CASSVRTGVREAFF
- TRBJ2-3 few TRBV12-3/TRBV12-4 TGTGCCATCCGCCCCACCGGTGGGTATGTCACAGATACGCAGTATTTT CAIRPTGGYVTDTQYF
- TRBJ2-1 few TRBV7-9 TGTGCCAGCAGCCCCTACGGGTCAGAGGGAGGCTACAATGAGCAGTTCTTC CASSPYGSEGGYNEQFF
TRBD1 TRBJ1-5 many TRBV5-5 TGTGCCAGCAGCTTGGGTGACAGGGAAGTGGACAATCAGCCCCAGCATTTT CASSLGDREVDNQPQHF
- TRBJ1-5 few TRBV7-9 TGTGCCAGCAGCGAAGCTACAGGCAATCAGCCCCAGCATTTT CASSEATGNQPQHF
TRBD2 TRBJ2-3 - TRBV6-2/TRBV6-3 TGTGCCAGCAGTTACTCCGGGACTAGCGCGGATACGCAGTATTTT CASSYSGTSADTQYF
TRBD2 TRBJ2-3 many TRBV20-1 TGCAGTGCTAGACCCGATTCCGAACTAGCGCGGGGGACAGATACGCAGTATTTT CSARPDSELARGTDTQYF
- TRBJ1-5 - TRBV14 TGTGCCAGCAGCCGGGAAAGGGGGGTTAGCAATCAGCCCCAGCATTTT CASSRERGVSNQPQHF